This TCR beta chain was profiled in a study of blood T cell repertoires in COVID-19. Looking at the study overall: Acute and convalescent COVID-19 samples came from the United States, Italy and Spain. T cells, B-cell-depleted T cells, or PBMCs supplied cDNA or gDNA.

The V end was cut by 4 bases, the J end by 3 bases, with 13 bases between. This CDR3 contains 15 residues. CDR1 is LGHDT, CDR2 YNNKEL, per germline (reference sequence). This clone appeared a single time. As handled by the study authors: Amplifying reference gene primers gave estimates of nucleated cell counts. The method was immunoSEQ multiplex PCR; TCRdb's version includes in-frame clones alone and lacks a portion of them. D and trimming come from the DNA, and the V and J calls and clone size come from that table. The sample includes 120,000 or so clones, approximately 86% of them seen just once. This sequence was found in a human donor in a cohort sampled during active COVID-19. V gene TRBV3-1 (or the pseudogene TRBV3-2) combines with J gene TRBJ1-3; possible D gene TRBD1, 5 bases. Sample: peripheral blood. Here the CDR3 reads CASSPQGGFGNTIYF. The CDR3 DNA follows: TGTGCCAGCAGCCCGCAGGGAGGCTTTGGAAACACCATATATTTT.